The clone carrying this T cell receptor beta chain was recorded only once. The target antigen is unknown. Constant-segment primers served in 5'RACE that generated TCR alpha and TCR beta cDNA libraries bearing sample barcodes and UMIs. TCRdb recomputed calls from the 5' RACE reads with MiXCR, one row per CDR3 protein. The sample includes about 350,000 distinct CDR3 sequences, 25% to 30% of them seen just once. The data stem from a study of T-cell memory formation after mild COVID-19. Study-wide findings and caveats: The appearance of some responding clones in pre-infection memory suggested that cross-reactive memory joined. Nothing confirmed that second-wave clones peaking on day 37 were specific for SARS-CoV-2. Clones shrinking from day 15 to 85 showed even CD4/CD8 mixes; later expanders tilted CD4+.

The V and J ends lost 9 bases and 7 bases respectively, with 16 bases between them. The CDR3 totals 13 residues. Germline CDR1 MNHEY, CDR2 SMNVEV (reference sequence). Sequencing was carried out using PBMCs or a T cell subset sorted from them (not recorded which). The receptor's source is an adult woman who had mild COVID-19 (a few samples of this study predate the infection). Cell type and time point are not known. The V gene is TRBV27, the J gene TRBJ1-5; unclear D gene. This chain's CDR3 is CASSSGLGQPQHF. In DNA form, the CDR3 reads TGTGCCAGTTCTTCAGGTCTAGGACAGCCCCAGCATTTT.